Listed below are T cell receptor beta chains from one sample, sequenced in a study of PD-1 blockade in classical Hodgkin lymphoma. Sequenced by immunoSEQ multiplex PCR; TCRdb stores in-frame clones only, minus some. The table lists around 20,000 clones, around 80% of them singletons, with approximately 44% in the top ten. This specimen was peripheral blood mononuclear cells (PBMCs), taken before the second cycle of nivolumab. The source is a human donor with classical Hodgkin lymphoma. CDR3s include the opening cysteine and the closing phenylalanine or tryptophan. Fields, in order: CDR3 protein, CDR3 DNA, D gene, J gene, clone size, V gene. D genes are given only for firm matches. Not every row has a clone size; where given, it reads once, few, many or a size class.

CASSFFRTGLGNQPQHF | TGTGCCAGCAGCTTTTTTAGGACAGGGCTCGGCAATCAGCCCCAGCATTTT | TRBD1 | TRBJ1-5 | NA | TRBV5-6
CASSLAGLVYEQYF | TGTGCCAGCAGCTTAGCGGGACTAGTCTACGAGCAGTACTTC | TRBD2 | TRBJ2-7 | NA | TRBV11-3
CASSPREMSYEQYF | TGTGCCAGTAGCCCAAGGGAGATGTCCTACGAGCAGTACTTC | NA | TRBJ2-7 | NA | TRBV19
CASSLGGTSTDTQYF | TGTGCCAGCAGCTTGGGGGGGACTAGCACAGATACGCAGTATTTT | NA | TRBJ2-3 | once | TRBV5-6
CASSLRGVGDGNQPQHF | TGCGCCAGCAGCTTGAGGGGGGTTGGTGACGGAAATCAGCCCCAGCATTTT | NA | TRBJ1-5 | NA | TRBV5-1
CASSFRPRLGINTIYF | TGTGCCAGCAGTTTCAGGCCCCGGTTGGGGATAAACACCATATATTTT | NA | TRBJ1-3 | NA | TRBV27
CASSVTGGTDEQFF | TGTGCCAGCAGCGTAACAGGGGGTACGGATGAGCAGTTCTTC | TRBD1 | TRBJ2-1 | NA | TRBV9
CASSLASGQFSYNEQFF | TGTGCCAGCAGCCTCGCCTCTGGACAGTTCTCCTACAATGAGCAGTTCTTC | NA | TRBJ2-1 | NA | TRBV11-3
CASSQVVDGRGEQYF | TGTGCCAGCAGCCAAGTAGTGGACGGGAGAGGCGAGCAGTACTTC | NA | TRBJ2-7 | once | TRBV4-2
CASSVDRIGELFF | TGTGCCAGCAGCGTAGATAGGATCGGGGAGCTGTTTTTT | NA | TRBJ2-2 | NA | TRBV9
CASSQVQGEGEQYF | TGCGCCAGCAGCCAAGTTCAGGGGGAGGGCGAGCAGTACTTC | NA | TRBJ2-7 | NA | TRBV4-1
CASSSGPGGGYTF | TGTGCCAGCAGCTCCGGCCCAGGGGGCGGCTACACCTTC | TRBD1 | TRBJ1-2 | NA | TRBV5-5
CAIGGGQETQYF | TGTGCCATCGGAGGGGGCCAGGAGACCCAGTACTTC | NA | TRBJ2-5 | NA | TRBV10-3
CASSRQHSNQPQHF | TGTGCCAGCAGCCGACAGCATAGCAATCAGCCCCAGCATTTT | NA | TRBJ1-5 | few | TRBV7-2
CASSYGRDTEAFF | TGTGCCAGCAGTTACGGGCGAGACACTGAAGCTTTCTTT | NA | TRBJ1-1 | NA | TRBV6-6
CASSLRTGVAQPQHF | TGTGCCAGCAGCTTAAGAACAGGCGTTGCTCAGCCCCAGCATTTT | NA | TRBJ1-5 | NA | TRBV7-2
CASSFRDGNTIYF | TGTGCCAGCAGTTTTAGGGACGGAAACACCATATATTTT | NA | TRBJ1-3 | NA | TRBV27
CASSVADPFYEQYF | TGTGCCAGCAGTGTTGCGGACCCTTTCTACGAGCAGTACTTC | NA | TRBJ2-7 | once | TRBV6-1
CASSSRPAYEQYF | TGTGCCAGCAGCTCCCGACCAGCCTACGAGCAGTACTTC | NA | TRBJ2-7 | NA | TRBV7-6
CASSLTLTYEQYF | TGTGCCAGCAGTTTGACACTTACCTACGAGCAGTACTTC | NA | TRBJ2-7 | NA | TRBV5-8
CASSQDGKTATSGASSTDTQYF | TGTGCCAGCAGCCAAGATGGGAAGACGGCGACTAGCGGGGCGAGTAGCACAGATACGCAGTATTTT | TRBD2 | TRBJ2-3 | NA | TRBV14
CASSQRDDRARAFF | TGTGCCAGCAGTCAAAGGGACGACAGGGCAAGAGCTTTCTTT | TRBD1 | TRBJ1-1 | NA | TRBV6-6
CASSAWRELPVGNEQFF | TGTGCCAGCAGCGCCTGGCGGGAGCTTCCCGTAGGCAATGAGCAGTTCTTC | TRBD2 | TRBJ2-1 | NA | TRBV7-9
CASSYIYEQYF | TGTGCCAGCAGTTATATATACGAGCAGTACTTC | NA | TRBJ2-7 | NA | TRBV6-6
CASSQIGLGQGGGAFF | TGTGCCAGCAGCCAAATTGGCTTGGGACAGGGAGGGGGAGCTTTCTTT | TRBD1 | TRBJ1-1 | NA | TRBV4-2
CASSESGRTDTQYF | TGTGCCAGCAGTGAATCCGGGAGGACAGATACGCAGTATTTT | TRBD2 | TRBJ2-3 | NA | TRBV6-1
CASSPGARHYGYTF | TGTGCCAGCAGTCCCGGGGCCAGGCACTATGGCTACACCTTC | NA | TRBJ1-2 | NA | TRBV6-1
CASRNSGGNEQFF | TGTGCCAGCAGAAATAGCGGGGGCAATGAGCAGTTCTTC | TRBD2 | TRBJ2-1 | NA | TRBV14
CASSTRAAGRYGYTF | TGTGCCAGTAGTACTAGGGCGGCAGGACGTTATGGCTACACCTTC | NA | TRBJ1-2 | NA | TRBV19
CASKSGTTDTQYF | TGTGCCAGCAAAAGCGGGACGACAGATACGCAGTATTTT | TRBD2 | TRBJ2-3 | NA | TRBV7-9
CATNRSPSYNSPLHF | TGTGCCACCAACAGGTCCCCCTCCTATAATTCACCCCTCCACTTT | NA | TRBJ1-6 | NA | TRBV6-6